A selection of T cell receptor beta chains follows, all from one sample in a study of CD8 T cells in Susac syndrome. One entry per CDR3 protein results from TCRdb running MiXCR on the immunoSEQ multiplex PCR reads. The data hold over 130,000 distinct CDR3 sequences, with roughly 96% observed a single time. The sample taken for sequencing was CD4+ T cells from PBMCs. The receptors were sampled from a human donor with multiple sclerosis. Each CDR3 is given with its conserved first and last residue. Each record gives: CDR3 DNA, CDR3 protein, clone size, J gene, V gene, D gene. The D gene is left open where the match is weak. Rows give clone size only sometimes, using once, few, many, or a class for an expanded clone.

DNA: TGTGCCACCAGCAGAGACAGGGTACCGAACACCGGGGAGCTGTTTTTT
CDR3: CATSRDRVPNTGELFF
size: -
J: TRBJ2-2
V: TRBV15
D: -

DNA: TGTGCCAGCAGCCCAAAGGCTCAAAACATTCAGTACTTC
CDR3: CASSPKAQNIQYF
size: -
J: TRBJ2-4
V: TRBV5-4
D: -

DNA: TGTGCCATCAGCGATGTAGGGACCCAGTACTTC
CDR3: CAISDVGTQYF
size: -
J: TRBJ2-5
V: TRBV10-3
D: -

DNA: TGCAGTGCCCGTACACCTGGGGCCAACGTCCTGACTTTC
CDR3: CSARTPGANVLTF
size: -
J: TRBJ2-6
V: TRBV20-1
D: -

DNA: TGCAGTGCTAGATTGTCCTCCGAGACCCAGTACTTC
CDR3: CSARLSSETQYF
size: once
J: TRBJ2-5
V: TRBV20-1
D: -

DNA: TGCAGTGCTAAGAAGACAGGAAGCAATCAGCCCCAGCATTTT
CDR3: CSAKKTGSNQPQHF
size: -
J: TRBJ1-5
V: TRBV20-1
D: -

DNA: TGCAGTGCTAGTCGCAGTGCGGGGAACACTGAAGCTTTCTTT
CDR3: CSASRSAGNTEAFF
size: -
J: TRBJ1-1
V: TRBV20-1
D: -

DNA: TGCAGCGTTTTTGGGACTAGCGGGAGCTACGAGCAGTACTTC
CDR3: CSVFGTSGSYEQYF
size: -
J: TRBJ2-7
V: TRBV29-1
D: TRBD2

DNA: TGTGCCAGCTCACCTAGAAACAGTAACACTGAAGCTTTCTTT
CDR3: CASSPRNSNTEAFF
size: -
J: TRBJ1-1
V: TRBV18
D: -

DNA: TGCAGTGCAACTAGGACTAGCGGAGCGACCTACAATGAGCAGTTCTTC
CDR3: CSATRTSGATYNEQFF
size: -
J: TRBJ2-1
V: TRBV20-1
D: TRBD2

DNA: TGTGCCAGCAGATGGACCTGGCAAGAGACCCAGTACTTC
CDR3: CASRWTWQETQYF
size: -
J: TRBJ2-5
V: TRBV2
D: -

DNA: TGTGCCAGCAGTGCAGAGAAGCTCAACAATCAGCCCCAGCATTTT
CDR3: CASSAEKLNNQPQHF
size: -
J: TRBJ1-5
V: TRBV27
D: -

DNA: TGCAGTGCCCCGACTAGCGGGGGGTACGAAGAGACCCAGTACTTC
CDR3: CSAPTSGGYEETQYF
size: -
J: TRBJ2-5
V: TRBV20-1
D: TRBD2

DNA: TGTGCCAGCAGTTTTAGGGATGGGAAAAACATTCAGTACTTC
CDR3: CASSFRDGKNIQYF
size: -
J: TRBJ2-4
V: TRBV28
D: -

DNA: TGCAGCGTTCTGCGTGGGGACTGGGGAAGCGAGCAGTACTTC
CDR3: CSVLRGDWGSEQYF
size: -
J: TRBJ2-7
V: TRBV29-1
D: -

DNA: TGTGCCAGCAGCGCCAGACTAGCGGGAGTGATTAGCACAGATACGCAGTATTTT
CDR3: CASSARLAGVISTDTQYF
size: -
J: TRBJ2-3
V: TRBV9
D: TRBD2

DNA: TGTGCCAGCAGGAATAGCGGGAGTAAATACGAGCAGTACTTC
CDR3: CASRNSGSKYEQYF
size: -
J: TRBJ2-7
V: TRBV28
D: TRBD2

DNA: TGTGCCAGCAGTCCTCTTATCGGGGAGCAGTTCTTC
CDR3: CASSPLIGEQFF
size: -
J: TRBJ2-1
V: TRBV27
D: -

DNA: TGTGCCAGCAGCCAACTCATGGGCCCAGATACGCAGTATTTT
CDR3: CASSQLMGPDTQYF
size: -
J: TRBJ2-3
V: TRBV3-1
D: -

DNA: TGTGCCAGCAGCGTAGGAGCAGATACGCAGTATTTT
CDR3: CASSVGADTQYF
size: -
J: TRBJ2-3
V: TRBV9
D: -

DNA: TGTGCCAGCAGCCAAACCCTAGCGGGAGCGAACTCCTACGAGCAGTACTTC
CDR3: CASSQTLAGANSYEQYF
size: -
J: TRBJ2-7
V: TRBV3-1
D: TRBD2

DNA: TGCGCCAGCAGCCAAGATGGCGGATTTGCAACTAATGAAAAACTGTTTTTT
CDR3: CASSQDGGFATNEKLFF
size: -
J: TRBJ1-4
V: TRBV4-3
D: -

DNA: TGTGCCAGCAGCGAGGCAGGGACTGGGGCCAACGTCCTGACTTTC
CDR3: CASSEAGTGANVLTF
size: -
J: TRBJ2-6
V: TRBV9
D: -

DNA: TGTGCCACCGCGCTAGGGTCCTCCTACGAGCAGTACTTC
CDR3: CATALGSSYEQYF
size: once
J: TRBJ2-7
V: TRBV15
D: -

DNA: TGCAGTGCTAGGACGGGGGGGAGCTCCTACAATGAGCAGTTCTTC
CDR3: CSARTGGSSYNEQFF
size: -
J: TRBJ2-1
V: TRBV20-1
D: TRBD2

DNA: TGTGCCAGCAGTGTGGGTCAGCGGGGGCAACAAGAGACCCAGTACTTC
CDR3: CASSVGQRGQQETQYF
size: -
J: TRBJ2-5
V: TRBV27
D: TRBD2

DNA: TGCAGCGTCACCGGGACCGTCGGGACAGATACGCAGTATTTT
CDR3: CSVTGTVGTDTQYF
size: -
J: TRBJ2-3
V: TRBV29-1
D: -

DNA: TGTGCCAGCAGTCCCTCGACAGGCGTGAACACTGAAGCTTTCTTT
CDR3: CASSPSTGVNTEAFF
size: few
J: TRBJ1-1
V: TRBV27
D: -

DNA: TGTGCCAGCGTGGAACCGGGCCTAGCCAAAAACATTCAGTACTTC
CDR3: CASVEPGLAKNIQYF
size: -
J: TRBJ2-4
V: TRBV2
D: -